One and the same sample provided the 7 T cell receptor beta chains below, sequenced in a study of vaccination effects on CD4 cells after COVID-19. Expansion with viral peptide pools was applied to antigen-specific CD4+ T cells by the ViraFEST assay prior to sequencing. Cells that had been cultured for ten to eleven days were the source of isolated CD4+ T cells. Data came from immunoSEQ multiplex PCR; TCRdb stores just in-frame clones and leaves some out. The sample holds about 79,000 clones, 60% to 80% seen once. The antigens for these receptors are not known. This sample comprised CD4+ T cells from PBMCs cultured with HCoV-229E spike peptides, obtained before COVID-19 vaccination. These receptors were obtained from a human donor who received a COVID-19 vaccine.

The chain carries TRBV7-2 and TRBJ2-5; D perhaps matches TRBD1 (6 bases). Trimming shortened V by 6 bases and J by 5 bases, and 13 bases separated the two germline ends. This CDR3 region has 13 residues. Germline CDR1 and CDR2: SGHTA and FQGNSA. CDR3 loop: CASRSQGTETQYF. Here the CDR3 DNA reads TGTGCCAGCAGATCTCAGGGGACGGAGACCCAGTACTTC.

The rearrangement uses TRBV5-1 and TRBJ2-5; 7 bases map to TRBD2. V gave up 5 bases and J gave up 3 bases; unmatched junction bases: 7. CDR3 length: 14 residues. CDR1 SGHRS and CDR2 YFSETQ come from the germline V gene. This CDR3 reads CASSGGGLKETQYF. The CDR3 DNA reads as TGCGCCAGCAGTGGCGGGGGATTGAAAGAGACCCAGTACTTC.

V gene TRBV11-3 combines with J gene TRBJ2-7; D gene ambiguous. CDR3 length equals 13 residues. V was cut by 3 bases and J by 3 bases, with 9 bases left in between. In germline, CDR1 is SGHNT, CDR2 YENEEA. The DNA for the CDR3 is TGTGCCAGCAGCTTTCCGATACGCTACGAGCAGTACGTC. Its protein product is CASSFPIRYEQYV.

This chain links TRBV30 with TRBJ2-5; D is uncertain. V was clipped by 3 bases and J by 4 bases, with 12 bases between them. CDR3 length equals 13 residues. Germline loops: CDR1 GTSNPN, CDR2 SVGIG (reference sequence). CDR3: CAWRALGRETQYF. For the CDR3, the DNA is TGTGCCTGGAGGGCGTTAGGCAGAGAGACCCAGTACTTC.

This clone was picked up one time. CDR3 amino acids: CASSESRGVYGYTF. DNA of the CDR3: TGTGCCAGCAGTGAATCGAGGGGGGTCTATGGCTACACCTTC. The rearrangement joins TRBV6-1 to TRBJ1-2, with D possibly matching TRBD1 (6 bases). Germline lookup yields CDR1 MNHNS and CDR2 SASEGT. V was trimmed by 2 bases and J by 4 bases, leaving 11 bases between them. The CDR3 totals 14 residues.

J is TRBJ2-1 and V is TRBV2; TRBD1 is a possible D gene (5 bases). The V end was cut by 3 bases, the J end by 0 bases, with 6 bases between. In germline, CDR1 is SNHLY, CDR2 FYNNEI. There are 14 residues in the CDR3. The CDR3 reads CASSEQGSYNEQFF. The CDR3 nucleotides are TGTGCCAGCAGTGAGCAGGGCTCCTACAATGAGCAGTTCTTC.

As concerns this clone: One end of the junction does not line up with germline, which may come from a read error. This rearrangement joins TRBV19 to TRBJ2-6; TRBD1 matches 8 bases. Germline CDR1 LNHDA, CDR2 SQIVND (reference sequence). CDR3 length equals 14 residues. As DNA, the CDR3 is TGCGTAGGGGACAGGTTTACTGGGGCCAACGTCCTGACTTTC. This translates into CVGDRFTGANVLTF.